Listed here is a single T cell receptor (beta chain). Its target is not known. Cells sorted by CD45RO/CCR7/CD25/CD127/CD95/CD27 comprised CD4+ naive, central memory, regulatory and stem cell-like memory cells. This specimen comes from a study of beta chain features in type 1 diabetes. Points from the study as a whole: Among all four CD4+ subsets, Type 1 diabetes patients had TCRB CDR3s that were moderately but significantly shorter. Compared with healthy donors, patients appeared to share more similar naive, central memory and regulatory TCRB repertoires.

V was cut by 4 bases and J by 3 bases, with 13 bases left in between. Germline V lookup: CDR1 GTSNPN, CDR2 SVGIG (reference sequence). CDR3 length: 13 residues. Expressed TCRB transcripts were sequenced because the isolated RNA had all been reverse transcribed beforehand. Method: immunoSEQ multiplex PCR; TCRdb's copy keeps in-frame clones and lacks some. The table lists some 240,000 clones, 16% of them singletons. The chain is built from TRBV30 and TRBJ2-7, with a tentative D call TRBD2 (6 bases). Sequences were obtained from naive CD4+ T cells from blood. The receptor's source is a young man with type 1 diabetes. DNA for the CDR3: TGTGCCTGGAACCAGGGACTTCACTACGAGCAGTACTTC. Translation: CAWNQGLHYEQYF.